Included here is one T cell receptor beta chain sequence, with context. The sample is drawn from a study of control samples from healthy donors and cancer patients. The protocol was immunoSEQ multiplex PCR, while the TCRdb copy is restricted to in-frame clones and leaves out a portion. The sample contains approximately 190,000 clones, approximately 91% of which appear only once. The TCR comes from a young man in good health. Sequenced: blood.

CDR3 residues: CASSSGGPNTGELFF. The CDR3, as DNA: TGCGCCAGCAGCAGCGGGGGGCCTAACACCGGGGAGCTGTTTTTT. The V call is TRBV5-1, the J call TRBJ2-2; 9 bases map to TRBD2. The CDR3 sequence is 15 residues long. Losses at the gene ends were 4 bases for V and 2 bases for J; bases not matched to a gene: 3. Germline V gene sequence: CDR1 SGHRS, CDR2 YFSETQ.